Below are 3 T cell receptor beta chains sequenced from a single sample in a study of regulatory T cells in long-lasting Graves disease. Arm-PCR of CDR3 regions and iRepertoire HTBI primers were the basis on which TCR beta libraries were built. A single record per CDR3 protein comes from TCRdb applying MiXCR to the multiplex PCR reads. The sample includes over 200,000 distinct CDR3 sequences, around a sixth of them seen just once. This sample's time point: newly diagnosed GD, antithyroid drugs for less than 3 months. Researchers made the TCR library from RNA that was extracted from PBMCs. Another study also made use of these data, one on T cells in Graves' hyperthyroidism and ophthalmopathy.

The source was peripheral blood mononuclear cells (PBMCs), collected at new diagnosis, from a patient treated with antithyroid drugs. The receptor set was obtained from a woman aged 25 to 39 with Graves disease.

For this clonotype: This sequence is one base from a far larger clone and is likely a read error. The conserved final phenylalanine or tryptophan is absent from the CDR3, which likely points to a read error. The rearrangement links TRBV11-2 to TRBJ1-1; 7 bases match TRBD1. The CDR3 totals 13 residues. V gave up 5 bases and J gave up 3 bases; unmatched junction bases: 3. CDR1 is SGHAT and CDR2 is FQNNGV in the germline V gene. The DNA for the CDR3 is TGTGCCAGCAGCCAACAGGGGTACACTGAAGCTTTCTTG. Translated, it gives CASSQQGYTEAFL.

The J gene is TRBJ2-7, the V gene TRBV4-2; 8 bases line up with TRBD2. The germline CDR1 and CDR2 sequences are LGHNA and YNFKEQ. The trim removed 4 bases at V and 2 bases at J, leaving 4 bases unmatched. The CDR3 covers 14 residues. The CDR3 loop reads CASSLAGPTYEQYF. Written as DNA, the CDR3 is TGTGCCAGCAGCCTAGCGGGGCCTACCTACGAGCAGTACTTC.

This sequence joins TRBV2 and TRBJ1-6; D is ambiguous. CDR1 is SNHLY, CDR2 FYNNEI, per germline. Deletions cut 6 bases from V and 7 bases from J, with 16 bases between. The CDR3 is 15 residues long. The DNA of the CDR3 is TGTGCCAGCAGCGACGGGATCCGAGGGAATTCACCCCTCCACTTT. This encodes CASSDGIRGNSPLHF.